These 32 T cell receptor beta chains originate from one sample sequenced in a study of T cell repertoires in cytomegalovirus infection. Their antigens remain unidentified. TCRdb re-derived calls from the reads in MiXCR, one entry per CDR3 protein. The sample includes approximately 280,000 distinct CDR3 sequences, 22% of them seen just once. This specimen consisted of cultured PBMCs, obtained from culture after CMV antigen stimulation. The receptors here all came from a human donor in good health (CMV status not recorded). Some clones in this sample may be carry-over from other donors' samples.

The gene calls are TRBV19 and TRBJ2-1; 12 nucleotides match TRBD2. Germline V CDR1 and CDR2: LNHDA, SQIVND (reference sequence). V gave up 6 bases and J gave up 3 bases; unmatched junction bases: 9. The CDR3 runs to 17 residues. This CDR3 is CASSKTTSGRNYNEQFF. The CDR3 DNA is TGTGCCAGTAGCAAAACCACTAGCGGGAGGAACTACAATGAGCAGTTCTTC.

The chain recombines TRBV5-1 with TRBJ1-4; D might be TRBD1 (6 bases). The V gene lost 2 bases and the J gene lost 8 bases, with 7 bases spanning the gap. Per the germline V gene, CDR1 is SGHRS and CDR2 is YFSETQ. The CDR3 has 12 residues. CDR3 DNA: TGCGCCAGCAGCTTCGGACAGGAAAAACTGTTTTTT. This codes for CASSFGQEKLFF.

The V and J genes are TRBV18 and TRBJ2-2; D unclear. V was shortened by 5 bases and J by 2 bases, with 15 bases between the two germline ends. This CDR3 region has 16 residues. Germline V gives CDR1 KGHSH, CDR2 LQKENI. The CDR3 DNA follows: TGTGCCAGCTCATCCATTGGGGTCTCTAACACCGGGGAGCTGTTTTTT. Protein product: CASSSIGVSNTGELFF.

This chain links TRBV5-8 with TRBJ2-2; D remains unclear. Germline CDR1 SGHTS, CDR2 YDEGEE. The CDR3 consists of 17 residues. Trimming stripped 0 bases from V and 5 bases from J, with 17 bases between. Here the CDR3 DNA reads TGTGCCAGCAGCTTGGGCCTCAGCCTCGGTAGTACCGGGGAGCTGTTTTTT. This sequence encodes CASSLGLSLGSTGELFF.

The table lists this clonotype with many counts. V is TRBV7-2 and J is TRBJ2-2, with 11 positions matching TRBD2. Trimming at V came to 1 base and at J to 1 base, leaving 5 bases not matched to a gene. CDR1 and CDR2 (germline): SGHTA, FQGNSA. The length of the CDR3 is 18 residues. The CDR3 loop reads CASSLGRTSGWNTGELFF. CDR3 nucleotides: TGTGCCAGCAGCTTAGGACGGACTAGCGGGTGGAACACCGGGGAGCTGTTTTTT.

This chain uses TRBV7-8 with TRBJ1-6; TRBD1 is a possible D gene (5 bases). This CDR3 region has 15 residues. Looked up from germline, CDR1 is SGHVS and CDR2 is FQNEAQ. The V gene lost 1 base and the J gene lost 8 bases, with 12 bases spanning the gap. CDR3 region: CASSLVGTRDSPLHF. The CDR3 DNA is TGTGCCAGCAGCTTAGTAGGGACGAGGGATTCACCCCTCCACTTT.

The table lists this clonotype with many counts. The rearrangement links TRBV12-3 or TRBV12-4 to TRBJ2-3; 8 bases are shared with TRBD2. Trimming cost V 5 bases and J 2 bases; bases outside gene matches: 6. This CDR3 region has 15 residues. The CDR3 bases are TGTGCCAGCAGTCCGATTAGCGGGGTCACAGATACGCAGTATTTT. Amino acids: CASSPISGVTDTQYF.

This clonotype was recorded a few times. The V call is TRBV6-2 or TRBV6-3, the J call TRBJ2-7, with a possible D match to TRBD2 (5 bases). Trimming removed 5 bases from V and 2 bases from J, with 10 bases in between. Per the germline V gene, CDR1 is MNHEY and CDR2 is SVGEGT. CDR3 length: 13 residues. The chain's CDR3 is CASSQGGPYEQYV. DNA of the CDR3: TGTGCCAGCAGTCAAGGAGGCCCCTACGAGCAGTACGTC.

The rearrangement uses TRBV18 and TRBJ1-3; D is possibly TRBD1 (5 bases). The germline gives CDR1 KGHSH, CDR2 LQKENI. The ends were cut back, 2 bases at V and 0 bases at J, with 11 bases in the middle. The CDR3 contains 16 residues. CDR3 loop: CASSPLDIYSGNTIYF. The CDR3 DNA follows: TGTGCCAGCTCACCATTGGACATCTACTCTGGAAACACCATATATTTT.

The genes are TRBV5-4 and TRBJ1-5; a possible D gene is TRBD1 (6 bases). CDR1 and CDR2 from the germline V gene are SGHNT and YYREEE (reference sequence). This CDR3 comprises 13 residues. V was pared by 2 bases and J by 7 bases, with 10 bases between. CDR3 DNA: TGTGCCAGCAGCTTTCAAGGGGGGCAGCCCCAGCATTTT. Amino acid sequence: CASSFQGGQPQHF.

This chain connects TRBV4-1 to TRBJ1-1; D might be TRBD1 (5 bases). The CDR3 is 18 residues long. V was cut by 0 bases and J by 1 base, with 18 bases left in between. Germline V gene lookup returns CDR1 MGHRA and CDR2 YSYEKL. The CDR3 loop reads CASSQDLGQGWANTEAFF. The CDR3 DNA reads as TGCGCCAGCAGCCAAGATCTGGGCCAGGGATGGGCGAACACTGAAGCTTTCTTT.

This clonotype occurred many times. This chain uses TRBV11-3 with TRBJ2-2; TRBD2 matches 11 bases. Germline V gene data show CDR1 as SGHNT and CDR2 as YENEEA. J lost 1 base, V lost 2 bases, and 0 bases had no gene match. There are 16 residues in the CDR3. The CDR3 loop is CASSLLAGGNTGELFF. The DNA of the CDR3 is TGTGCCAGCAGCTTACTAGCGGGAGGGAACACCGGGGAGCTGTTTTTT.

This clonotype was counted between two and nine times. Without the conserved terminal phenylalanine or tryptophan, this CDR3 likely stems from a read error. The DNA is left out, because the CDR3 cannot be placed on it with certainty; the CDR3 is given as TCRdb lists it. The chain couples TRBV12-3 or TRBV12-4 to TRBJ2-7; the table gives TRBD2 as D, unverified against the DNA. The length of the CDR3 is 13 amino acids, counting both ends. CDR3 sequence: CASSLLRTISGGD.

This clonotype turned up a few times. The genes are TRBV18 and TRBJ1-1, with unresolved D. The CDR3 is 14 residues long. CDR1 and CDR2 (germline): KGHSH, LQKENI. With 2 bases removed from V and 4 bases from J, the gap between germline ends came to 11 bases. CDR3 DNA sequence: TGTGCCAGCTCACCAGTCGTAGGTTTCACTGAAGCTTTCTTT. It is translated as CASSPVVGFTEAFF.

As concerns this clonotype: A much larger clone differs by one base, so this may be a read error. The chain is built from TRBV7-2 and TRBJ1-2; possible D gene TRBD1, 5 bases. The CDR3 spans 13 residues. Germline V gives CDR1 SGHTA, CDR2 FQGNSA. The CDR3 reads CASSLPGNYGCTF. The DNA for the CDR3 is TGTGCCAGCAGCTTGCCAGGGAACTATGGCTGCACCTTC.

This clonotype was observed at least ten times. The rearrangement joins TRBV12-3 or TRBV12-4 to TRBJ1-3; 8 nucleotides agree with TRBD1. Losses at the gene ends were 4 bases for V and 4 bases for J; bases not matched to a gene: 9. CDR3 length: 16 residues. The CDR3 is CASSSRGQDVGNTIYF. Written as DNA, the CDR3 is TGTGCCAGCAGTTCCCGGGGACAGGATGTCGGAAACACCATATATTTT.

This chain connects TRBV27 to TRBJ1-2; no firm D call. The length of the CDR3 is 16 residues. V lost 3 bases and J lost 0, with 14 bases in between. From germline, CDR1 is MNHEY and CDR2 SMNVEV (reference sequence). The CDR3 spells CASSFQRQDPNYGYTF. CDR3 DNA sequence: TGTGCCAGCAGTTTCCAGAGACAAGACCCTAACTATGGCTACACCTTC.

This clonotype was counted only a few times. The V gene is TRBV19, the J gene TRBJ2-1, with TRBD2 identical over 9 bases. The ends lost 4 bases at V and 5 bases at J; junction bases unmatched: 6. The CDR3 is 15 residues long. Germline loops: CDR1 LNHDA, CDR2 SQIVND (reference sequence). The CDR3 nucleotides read TGTGCCAGTAGTACCCGCCTAGCGGGGCACAATGAGCAGTTCTTC. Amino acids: CASSTRLAGHNEQFF. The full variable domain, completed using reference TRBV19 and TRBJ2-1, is DGGITQSPKYLFRKEGQNVTLSCEQNLNHDAMYWYRQDPGQGLRLIYYSQIVNDFQKGDIAEGYSVSREKKESFPLTVTSAQKNPTAFYLCASSTRLAGHNEQFFGPGTRLTVL.

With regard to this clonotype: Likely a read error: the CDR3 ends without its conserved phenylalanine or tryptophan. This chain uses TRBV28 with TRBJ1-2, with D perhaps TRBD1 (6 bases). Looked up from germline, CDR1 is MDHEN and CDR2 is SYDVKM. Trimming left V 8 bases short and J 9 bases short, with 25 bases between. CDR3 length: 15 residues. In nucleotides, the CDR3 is TGTGCCAGCGCCATATGGGGGGGGAACAGGGCTAGCTACACCCTC. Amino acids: CASAIWGGNRASYTL.

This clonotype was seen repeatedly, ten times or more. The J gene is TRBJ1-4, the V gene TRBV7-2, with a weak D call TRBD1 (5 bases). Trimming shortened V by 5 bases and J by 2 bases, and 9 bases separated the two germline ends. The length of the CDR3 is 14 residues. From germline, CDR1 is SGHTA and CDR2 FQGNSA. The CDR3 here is CASSLRATNEKLFF. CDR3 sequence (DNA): TGTGCCAGCAGCCTCAGGGCCACTAATGAAAAACTGTTTTTT.

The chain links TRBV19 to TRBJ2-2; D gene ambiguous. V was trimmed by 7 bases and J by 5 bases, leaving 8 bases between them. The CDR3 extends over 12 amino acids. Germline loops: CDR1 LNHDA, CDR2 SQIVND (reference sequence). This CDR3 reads CASMWETGELFF. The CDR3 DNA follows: TGTGCCAGTATGTGGGAAACCGGGGAGCTGTTTTTT.

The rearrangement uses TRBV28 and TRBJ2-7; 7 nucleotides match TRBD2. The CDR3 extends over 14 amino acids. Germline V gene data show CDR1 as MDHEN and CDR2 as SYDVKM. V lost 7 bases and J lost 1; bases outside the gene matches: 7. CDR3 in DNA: TGTGCCAGCACCCAGGCGGGAGAGTCCTACGAGCAGTACTTC. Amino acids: CASTQAGESYEQYF.

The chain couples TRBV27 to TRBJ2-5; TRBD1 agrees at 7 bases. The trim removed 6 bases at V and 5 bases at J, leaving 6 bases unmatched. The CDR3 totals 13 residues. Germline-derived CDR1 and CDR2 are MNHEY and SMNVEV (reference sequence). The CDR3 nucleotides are TGTGCCAGCAGACCCGACAGGGCTGAGACCCAGTACTTC. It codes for CASRPDRAETQYF.

CDR3 amino acids: CSAYTEGGELFF. The CDR3 DNA reads as TGCAGTGCTTATACGGAGGGGGGGGAGCTGTTTTTT. The rearrangement joins TRBV20-1 to TRBJ2-2; weak D call: TRBD2 (6 bases). The germline CDR1 and CDR2 sequences are DFQATT and SNEGSKA (reference sequence). This CDR3 has 12 amino acids. The ends were cut back, 5 bases at V and 8 bases at J, with 12 bases in the middle.

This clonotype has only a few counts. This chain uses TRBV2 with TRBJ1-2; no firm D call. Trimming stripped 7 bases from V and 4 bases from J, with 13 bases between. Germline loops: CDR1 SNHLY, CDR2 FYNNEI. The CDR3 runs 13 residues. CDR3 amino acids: CASTQIMGYGYTF. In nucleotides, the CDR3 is TGTGCCAGCACCCAAATCATGGGCTATGGCTACACCTTC.

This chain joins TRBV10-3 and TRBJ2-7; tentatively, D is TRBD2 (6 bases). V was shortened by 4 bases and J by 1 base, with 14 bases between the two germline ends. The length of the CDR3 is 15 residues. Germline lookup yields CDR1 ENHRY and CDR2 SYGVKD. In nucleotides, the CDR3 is TGTGCCATCAGTGGAGGACGGGGACTTTCCTACGAGCAGTACTTC. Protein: CAISGGRGLSYEQYF.

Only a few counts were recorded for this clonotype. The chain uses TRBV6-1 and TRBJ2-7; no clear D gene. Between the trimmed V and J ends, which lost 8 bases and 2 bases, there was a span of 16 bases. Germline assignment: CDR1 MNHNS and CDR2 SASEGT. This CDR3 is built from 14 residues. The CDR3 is CASCLTPTTYEQYF. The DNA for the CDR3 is TGTGCCAGCTGTCTAACCCCAACTACCTACGAGCAGTACTTC.

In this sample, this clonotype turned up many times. CDR3 protein: CASSLVANEQFF. CDR3 DNA sequence: TGTGCCAGCAGCTTGGTCGCCAATGAGCAGTTCTTC. This sequence joins TRBV7-2 and TRBJ2-1; D remains ambiguous. This CDR3 contains 12 residues. CDR1 SGHTA and CDR2 FQGNSA come from the germline V gene. The germline V and J ends were trimmed by 3 bases and 6 bases, with 6 bases remaining between them.

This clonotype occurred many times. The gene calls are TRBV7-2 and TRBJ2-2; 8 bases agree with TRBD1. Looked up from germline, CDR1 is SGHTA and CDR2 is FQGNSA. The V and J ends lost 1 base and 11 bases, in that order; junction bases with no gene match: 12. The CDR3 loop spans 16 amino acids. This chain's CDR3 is CASSLGRGQAEGELFF. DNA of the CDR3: TGTGCCAGCAGCTTAGGTCGGGGACAGGCCGAGGGAGAGCTGTTTTTT.

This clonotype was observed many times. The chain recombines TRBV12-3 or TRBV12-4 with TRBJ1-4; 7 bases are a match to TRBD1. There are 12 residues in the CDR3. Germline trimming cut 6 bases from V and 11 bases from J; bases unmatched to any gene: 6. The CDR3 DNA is TGTGCCAGCAGCTCCTCAGGGGGGAAACTGTTTTTT. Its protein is CASSSSGGKLFF.

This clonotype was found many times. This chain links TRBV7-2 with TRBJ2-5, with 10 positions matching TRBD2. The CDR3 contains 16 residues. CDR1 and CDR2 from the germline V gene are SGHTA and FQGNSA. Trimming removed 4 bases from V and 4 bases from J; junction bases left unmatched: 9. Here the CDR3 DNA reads TGTGCCAGCAGCTGGCTGTCTAGCGGGAGTGGAGAGACCCAGTACTTC. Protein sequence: CASSWLSSGSGETQYF.

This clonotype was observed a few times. CDR3 protein: CASSRWGDQPQHF. CDR3 DNA sequence: TGTGCCAGCAGCCGCTGGGGTGATCAGCCCCAGCATTTT. V is TRBV7-9 and J is TRBJ1-5; D unresolved. The V gene's germline CDR1 is SEHNR and CDR2 FQNEAQ (reference sequence). V lost 5 bases and J 5 bases, leaving 10 bases between the germline ends. The CDR3 consists of 13 residues. Based on the CDR3 plus reference TRBV7-9 and TRBJ1-5, the full variable domain is DTGVSQNPRHKITKRGQNVTFRCDPISEHNRLYWYRQTLGQGPEFLTYFQNEAQLEKSRLLSDRFSAERPKGSFSTLEIQRTEQGDSAMYLCASSRWGDQPQHFGDGTRLSIL.